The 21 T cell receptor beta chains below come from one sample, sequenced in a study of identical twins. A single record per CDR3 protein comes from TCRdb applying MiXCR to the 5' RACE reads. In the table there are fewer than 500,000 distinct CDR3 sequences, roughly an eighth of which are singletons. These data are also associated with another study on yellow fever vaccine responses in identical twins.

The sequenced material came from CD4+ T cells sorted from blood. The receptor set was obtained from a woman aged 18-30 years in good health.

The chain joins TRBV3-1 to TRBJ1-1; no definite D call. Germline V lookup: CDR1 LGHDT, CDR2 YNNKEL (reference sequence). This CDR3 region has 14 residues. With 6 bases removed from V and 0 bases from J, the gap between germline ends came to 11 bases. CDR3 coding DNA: TGTGCCAGCAGTGACCTCGCAGTGAACACTGAAGCTTTCTTT. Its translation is CASSDLAVNTEAFF.

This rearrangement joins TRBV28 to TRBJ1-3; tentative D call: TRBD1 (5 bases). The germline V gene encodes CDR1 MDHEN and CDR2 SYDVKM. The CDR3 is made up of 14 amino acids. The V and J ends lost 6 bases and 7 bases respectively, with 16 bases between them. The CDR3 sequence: CASRLPRWGNTIYF. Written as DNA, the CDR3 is TGTGCCAGCAGGTTACCCCGTTGGGGGAACACCATATATTTT.

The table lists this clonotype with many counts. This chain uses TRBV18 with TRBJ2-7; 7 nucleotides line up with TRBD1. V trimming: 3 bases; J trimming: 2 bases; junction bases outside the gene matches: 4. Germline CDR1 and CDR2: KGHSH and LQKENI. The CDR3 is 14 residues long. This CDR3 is CASSPPGQTYEQYF. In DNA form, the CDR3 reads TGTGCCAGCTCACCTCCGGGACAGACCTACGAGCAGTACTTC.

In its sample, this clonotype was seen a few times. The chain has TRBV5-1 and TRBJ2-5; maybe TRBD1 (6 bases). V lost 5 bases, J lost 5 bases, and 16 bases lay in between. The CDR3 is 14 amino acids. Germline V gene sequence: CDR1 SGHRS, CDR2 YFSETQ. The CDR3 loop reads CASSQGLGAETQYF. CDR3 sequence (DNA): TGCGCCAGCAGTCAGGGGCTCGGAGCGGAGACCCAGTACTTC.

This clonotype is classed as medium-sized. The CDR3 loop is CASSFETTYNSPLHF. CDR3 DNA: TGCGCCAGCAGCTTTGAGACAACATATAATTCACCCCTCCACTTT. J is TRBJ1-6 and V is TRBV5-1; the D is unclear. V was clipped by 2 bases and J by 4 bases, with 10 bases between them. The CDR3 extends over 15 amino acids. Germline values: CDR1 SGHRS, CDR2 YFSETQ.

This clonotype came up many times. CDR3 in amino acids: CASSLDGSSPNEQFF. In DNA, the CDR3 is TGCGCCAGCAGCTTGGACGGGAGTTCCCCCAATGAGCAGTTCTTC. The chain combines TRBV5-1 with TRBJ2-1; possibly TRBD2 for D (6 bases). CDR1 is SGHRS, CDR2 YFSETQ, per germline. Trimming shortened V by 0 bases and J by 6 bases, and 13 bases separated the two germline ends. The CDR3 consists of 15 residues.

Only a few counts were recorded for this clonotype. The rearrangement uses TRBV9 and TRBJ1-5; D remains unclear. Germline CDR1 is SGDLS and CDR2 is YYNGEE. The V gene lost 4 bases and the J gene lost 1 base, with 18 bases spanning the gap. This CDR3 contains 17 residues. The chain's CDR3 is CASSYPRRRTSNQPQHF. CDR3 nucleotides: TGTGCCAGCAGCTATCCTCGGCGACGGACCAGCAATCAGCCCCAGCATTTT. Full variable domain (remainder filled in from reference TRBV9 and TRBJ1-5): DSGVTQTPKHLITATGQRVTLRCSPRSGDLSVYWYQQSLDQGLQFLIQYYNGEERAKGNILERFSAQQFPDLHSELNLSSLELGDSALYFCASSYPRRRTSNQPQHFGDGTRLSIL.

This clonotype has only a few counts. CDR3 in DNA: TGTGCCAGCAGCTGGGGGGGGCGGAGCAATCAGCCCCAGCATTTT. Translated: CASSWGGRSNQPQHF. J is TRBJ1-5 and V is TRBV5-6; perhaps TRBD1 as D (6 bases). Deletions cut 3 bases from V and 1 base from J, with 11 bases between. Germline lookup yields CDR1 SGHDT and CDR2 YYEEEE. The CDR3 spans 15 residues.

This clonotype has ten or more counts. This CDR3 reads CASSPLLGNEQFF. DNA of the CDR3: TGTGCCAGCTCACCACTACTGGGCAATGAGCAGTTCTTC. The rearrangement links TRBV18 to TRBJ2-1; D gene uncertain. Germline-derived CDR1 and CDR2 are KGHSH and LQKENI. CDR3 length equals 13 residues. V lost 1 base to trimming and J lost 6 bases, with 7 bases between them.

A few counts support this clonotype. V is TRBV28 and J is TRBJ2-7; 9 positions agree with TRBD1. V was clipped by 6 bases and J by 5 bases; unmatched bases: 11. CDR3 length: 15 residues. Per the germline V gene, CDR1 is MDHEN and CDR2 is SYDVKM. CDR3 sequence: CASSDSGTGSDEQYF. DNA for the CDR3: TGTGCCAGCAGCGACTCCGGGACAGGGAGCGACGAGCAGTACTTC.

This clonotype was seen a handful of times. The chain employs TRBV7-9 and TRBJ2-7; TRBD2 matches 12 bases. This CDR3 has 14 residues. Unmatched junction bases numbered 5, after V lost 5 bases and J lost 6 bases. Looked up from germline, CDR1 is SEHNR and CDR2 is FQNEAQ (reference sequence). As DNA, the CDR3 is TGTGCCAGCAGCCCTAGCGGGGGGGCGGTCGAGCAGTACTTC. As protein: CASSPSGGAVEQYF. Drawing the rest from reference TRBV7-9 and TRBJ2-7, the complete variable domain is DTGVSQNPRHKITKRGQNVTFRCDPISEHNRLYWYRQTLGQGPEFLTYFQNEAQLEKSRLLSDRFSAERPKGSFSTLEIQRTEQGDSAMYLCASSPSGGAVEQYFGPGTRLTVT.

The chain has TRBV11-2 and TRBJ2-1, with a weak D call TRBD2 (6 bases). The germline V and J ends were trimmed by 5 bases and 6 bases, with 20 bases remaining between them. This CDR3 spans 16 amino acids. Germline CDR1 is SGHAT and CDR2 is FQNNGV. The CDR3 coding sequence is TGTGCCAGCAGCACCCTAACCGGGACTGGCGCCAATGAGCAGTTCTTC. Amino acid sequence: CASSTLTGTGANEQFF.

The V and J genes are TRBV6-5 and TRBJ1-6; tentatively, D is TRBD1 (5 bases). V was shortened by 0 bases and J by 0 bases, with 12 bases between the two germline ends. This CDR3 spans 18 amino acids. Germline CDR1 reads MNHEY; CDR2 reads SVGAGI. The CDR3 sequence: CASSYSSAGSSYNSPLHF. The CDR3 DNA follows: TGTGCCAGCAGTTACTCGTCGGCAGGGAGCTCCTATAATTCACCCCTCCACTTT.

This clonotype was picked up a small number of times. CDR3 region: CASWRAAYTGELFF. DNA for the CDR3: TGTGCCAGCTGGAGGGCTGCCTACACCGGGGAGCTGTTTTTT. The rearrangement joins TRBV6-1 to TRBJ2-2; D is perhaps TRBD2 (6 bases). Trimming pared 8 bases from V and 3 bases from J, leaving 13 bases between. The CDR3 runs to 14 residues. Germline V lookup: CDR1 MNHNS, CDR2 SASEGT.

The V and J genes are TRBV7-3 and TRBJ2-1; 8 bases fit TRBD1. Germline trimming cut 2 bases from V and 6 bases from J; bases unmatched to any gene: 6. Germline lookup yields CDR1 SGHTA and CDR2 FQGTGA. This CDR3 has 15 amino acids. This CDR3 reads CASSLGDRKGNEQFF. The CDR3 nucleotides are TGTGCCAGCAGCTTAGGGGACAGGAAAGGCAATGAGCAGTTCTTC. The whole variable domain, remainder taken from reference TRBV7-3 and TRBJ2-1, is GAGVSQTPSNKVTEKGKYVELRCDPISGHTALYWYRQSLGQGPEFLIYFQGTGAADDSGLPNDRFFAVRPEGSVSTLKIQRTERGDSAVYLCASSLGDRKGNEQFFGPGTRLTVL.

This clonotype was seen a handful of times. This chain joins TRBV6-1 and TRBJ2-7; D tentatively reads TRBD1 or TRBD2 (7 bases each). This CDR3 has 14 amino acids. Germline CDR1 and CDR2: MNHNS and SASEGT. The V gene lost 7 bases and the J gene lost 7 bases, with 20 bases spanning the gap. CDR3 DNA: TGTGCCAGCACCCCCCAGGGGGAGGGGAGAGAGCAGTACTTC. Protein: CASTPQGEGREQYF.

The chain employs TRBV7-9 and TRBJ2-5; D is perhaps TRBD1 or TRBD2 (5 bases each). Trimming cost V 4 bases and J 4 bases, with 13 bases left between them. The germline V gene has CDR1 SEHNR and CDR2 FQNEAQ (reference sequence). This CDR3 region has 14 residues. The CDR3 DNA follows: TGTGCCAGCAGCTCCCCGTCGAGGGGAGAGACCCAGTACTTC. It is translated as CASSSPSRGETQYF.

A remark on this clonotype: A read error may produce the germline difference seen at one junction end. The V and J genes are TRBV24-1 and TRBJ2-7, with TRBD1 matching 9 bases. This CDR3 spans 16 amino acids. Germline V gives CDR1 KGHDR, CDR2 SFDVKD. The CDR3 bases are TGTGCCACCAGTGTCTATGACCGGGACAGGGAACTTCAGGGGAAATTC. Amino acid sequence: CATSVYDRDRELQGKF.

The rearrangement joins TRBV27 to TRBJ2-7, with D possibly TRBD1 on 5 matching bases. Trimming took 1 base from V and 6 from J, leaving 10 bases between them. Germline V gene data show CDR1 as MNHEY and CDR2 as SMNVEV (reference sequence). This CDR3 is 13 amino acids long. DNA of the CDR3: TGTGCCAGCAGTTTATACAGGCCCAGCGAGCAGTACTTC. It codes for CASSLYRPSEQYF.

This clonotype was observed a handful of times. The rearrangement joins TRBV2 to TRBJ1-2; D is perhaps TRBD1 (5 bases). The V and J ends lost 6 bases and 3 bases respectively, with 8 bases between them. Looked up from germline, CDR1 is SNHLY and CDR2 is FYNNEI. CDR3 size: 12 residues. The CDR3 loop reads CASSGDHYGYTF. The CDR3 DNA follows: TGTGCCAGCAGCGGGGACCACTATGGCTACACCTTC.

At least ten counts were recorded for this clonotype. The CDR3 sequence is CSAHQRGGDTQYF. CDR3 coding DNA: TGCAGTGCTCATCAAAGGGGTGGGGATACGCAGTATTTT. This chain links TRBV20-1 with TRBJ2-3; D might be TRBD1 (5 bases). This CDR3 contains 13 residues. Germline CDR1 is DFQATT and CDR2 is SNEGSKA (reference sequence). Between the trimmed V and J ends, which lost 5 bases and 6 bases, there was a span of 15 bases.